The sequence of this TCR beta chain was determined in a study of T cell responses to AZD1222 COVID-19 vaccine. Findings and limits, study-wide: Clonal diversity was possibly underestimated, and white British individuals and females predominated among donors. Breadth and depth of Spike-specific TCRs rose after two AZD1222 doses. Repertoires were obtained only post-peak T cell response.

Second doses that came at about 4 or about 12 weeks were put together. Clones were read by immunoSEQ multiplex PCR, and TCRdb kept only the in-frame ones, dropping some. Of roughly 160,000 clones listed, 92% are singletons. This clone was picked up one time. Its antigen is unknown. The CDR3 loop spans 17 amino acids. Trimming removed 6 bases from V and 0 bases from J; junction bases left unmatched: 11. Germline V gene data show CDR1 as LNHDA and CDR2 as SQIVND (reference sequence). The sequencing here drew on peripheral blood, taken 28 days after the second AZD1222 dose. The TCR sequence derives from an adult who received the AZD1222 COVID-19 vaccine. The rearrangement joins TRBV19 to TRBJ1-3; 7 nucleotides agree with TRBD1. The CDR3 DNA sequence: TGTGCCAGTAGCACAGGGACAGCTCGCCTCTCTGGAAACACCATATATTTT. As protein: CASSTGTARLSGNTIYF. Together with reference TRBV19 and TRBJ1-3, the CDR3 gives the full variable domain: DGGITQSPKYLFRKEGQNVTLSCEQNLNHDAMYWYRQDPGQGLRLIYYSQIVNDFQKGDIAEGYSVSREKKESFPLTVTSAQKNPTAFYLCASSTGTARLSGNTIYFGEGSWLTVV.